Listed below are T cell receptor beta chains from one sample, sequenced in a study of T cell clusters in autoimmune cytopenias. TCRdb processed the multiplex PCR reads again and assigns one entry to each CDR3 protein, with no DNA. The sample holds about 2,000 distinct CDR3 sequences. Sequenced: peripheral blood. Receptors originate from a human donor with an autoimmune cytopenia or autoimmune hepatitis (not recorded which). Each CDR3 is given with its conserved first and last residue. Fields, in order: clone size, J gene, CDR3 length, V gene, CDR3 protein. Size is omitted from some rows. Given values are once, few, many or a class for expanded clones.

clone size: medium-sized
J gene: TRBJ1-6
CDR3 length: 15
V gene: TRBV20-1
CDR3 protein: CSARRLQGIDSPLHF

clone size: .
J gene: TRBJ2-3
CDR3 length: 16
V gene: TRBV5-1
CDR3 protein: CASSLVGLVVSDTQYF

clone size: .
J gene: TRBJ2-5
CDR3 length: 15
V gene: TRBV27
CDR3 protein: CASSTGLAAQETQYF

clone size: .
J gene: TRBJ2-7
CDR3 length: 15
V gene: TRBV20-1
CDR3 protein: CSAYGTSGSSYEQYF

clone size: .
J gene: TRBJ2-5
CDR3 length: 14
V gene: TRBV19
CDR3 protein: CASGELARQETQYF

clone size: .
J gene: TRBJ2-7
CDR3 length: 12
V gene: TRBV7-2
CDR3 protein: CASSSSSGEQYF

clone size: medium-sized
J gene: TRBJ2-7
CDR3 length: 17
V gene: TRBV5-1
CDR3 protein: CASSLGGLAGGSYEQYF

clone size: .
J gene: TRBJ1-2
CDR3 length: 12
V gene: TRBV28
CDR3 protein: CASSLSGGGYTF

clone size: medium-sized
J gene: TRBJ2-3
CDR3 length: 15
V gene: TRBV13
CDR3 protein: CASSLAAGGSDTQYF

clone size: medium-sized
J gene: TRBJ1-3
CDR3 length: 13
V gene: TRBV30
CDR3 protein: CAWSKGSGNTIYF

clone size: .
J gene: TRBJ1-3
CDR3 length: 15
V gene: TRBV7-9
CDR3 protein: CASSLVGARGNTIYF

clone size: medium-sized
J gene: TRBJ1-5
CDR3 length: 18
V gene: TRBV15
CDR3 protein: CATSEMGFGTGGRQPQHF

clone size: medium-sized
J gene: TRBJ2-7
CDR3 length: 14
V gene: TRBV6-2/TRBV6-3
CDR3 protein: CASVVTTGSYEQYF

clone size: medium-sized
J gene: TRBJ2-7
CDR3 length: 11
V gene: TRBV20-1
CDR3 protein: CSAIGLYEQYF

clone size: medium-sized
J gene: TRBJ1-2
CDR3 length: 15
V gene: TRBV6-5
CDR3 protein: CASSEGQAPSYGYTF

clone size: medium-sized
J gene: TRBJ1-5
CDR3 length: 16
V gene: TRBV18
CDR3 protein: CASSPPGQPNNQPQHF

clone size: medium-sized
J gene: TRBJ1-1
CDR3 length: 13
V gene: TRBV7-6
CDR3 protein: CASSLSATSEAFF

clone size: large
J gene: TRBJ2-1
CDR3 length: 15
V gene: TRBV19
CDR3 protein: CASSMGSGSRWGQFF

clone size: large
J gene: TRBJ1-3
CDR3 length: 14
V gene: TRBV19
CDR3 protein: CASSSGQSGNTIYF

clone size: medium-sized
J gene: TRBJ2-7
CDR3 length: 14
V gene: TRBV6-6
CDR3 protein: CASRAPGTGQEQYF

clone size: .
J gene: TRBJ1-1
CDR3 length: 13
V gene: TRBV20-1
CDR3 protein: CSAPQGVAPEAFF

clone size: medium-sized
J gene: TRBJ2-5
CDR3 length: 15
V gene: TRBV5-1
CDR3 protein: CASSLSLAGGETQYF

clone size: medium-sized
J gene: TRBJ1-5
CDR3 length: 13
V gene: TRBV6-5
CDR3 protein: CASSYGRAQPQHF

clone size: large
J gene: TRBJ2-3
CDR3 length: 13
V gene: TRBV19
CDR3 protein: CASCQGSADTQYF

clone size: medium-sized
J gene: TRBJ2-1
CDR3 length: 15
V gene: TRBV19
CDR3 protein: CASSSWTSGMDEQFF

clone size: medium-sized
J gene: TRBJ2-5
CDR3 length: 15
V gene: TRBV30
CDR3 protein: CAWSVLVRAGETQYF

clone size: .
J gene: TRBJ2-5
CDR3 length: 18
V gene: TRBV5-6
CDR3 protein: CASSLSGLAVMEQETQYF

clone size: .
J gene: TRBJ1-1
CDR3 length: 16
V gene: TRBV5-1
CDR3 protein: CASSTAKQGPNTEAFF

clone size: medium-sized
J gene: TRBJ2-3
CDR3 length: 17
V gene: TRBV5-6
CDR3 protein: CASSLRTGGRGTDTQYF

clone size: medium-sized
J gene: TRBJ2-5
CDR3 length: 14
V gene: TRBV5-4
CDR3 protein: CASSLRLAEETQYF

clone size: medium-sized
J gene: TRBJ1-1
CDR3 length: 14
V gene: TRBV29-1
CDR3 protein: CSVDRTGVYTEAFF

clone size: medium-sized
J gene: TRBJ2-3
CDR3 length: 17
V gene: TRBV19
CDR3 protein: CARPERGGRATTDTQYF

clone size: medium-sized
J gene: TRBJ2-7
CDR3 length: 18
V gene: TRBV6-5
CDR3 protein: CASRAFGAERERAYEQYF

clone size: .
J gene: TRBJ2-1
CDR3 length: 15
V gene: TRBV4-3
CDR3 protein: CASSQTGAKGGEQFF

clone size: .
J gene: TRBJ1-2
CDR3 length: 13
V gene: TRBV20-1
CDR3 protein: CSAERDTNYGYTF

clone size: .
J gene: TRBJ2-1
CDR3 length: 14
V gene: TRBV5-6
CDR3 protein: CASSSWDRGRKQFF

clone size: medium-sized
J gene: TRBJ2-1
CDR3 length: 18
V gene: TRBV5-5
CDR3 protein: CASSLTPPLAGGNSEQFF

clone size: .
J gene: TRBJ1-6
CDR3 length: 13
V gene: TRBV5-1
CDR3 protein: CASSSGQNSPLHF

clone size: .
J gene: TRBJ2-1
CDR3 length: 13
V gene: TRBV2
CDR3 protein: CASSEQFGSEQFF

clone size: medium-sized
J gene: TRBJ1-4
CDR3 length: 13
V gene: TRBV7-9
CDR3 protein: CASRSGVGEKLFF

clone size: medium-sized
J gene: TRBJ1-3
CDR3 length: 15
V gene: TRBV20-1
CDR3 protein: CSARGYQGIGNTIYF